What follows describes a single T cell receptor beta chain. The antigen remains undetermined. These data originate in a study of cytomegalovirus exposure and HLA in healthy donors. Study outcomes and limitations: Listed as cytomegalovirus-associated were 150 or so TCR beta chains.

A multiplex PCR was run with 60 Vbeta primers and 13 Jbeta primers. In the source study's methods: It was a later analysis that counted 83 million or so unique TCR beta chains, of which approximately 11 million were shared. Sequencing used immunoSEQ multiplex PCR; TCRdb keeps in-frame clones, though not all of them. V and J calls and clone size are as listed in that table; D and trimming were resolved from the DNA. The repertoire consists of about 200,000 clones, with over 60% occurring once and the leading ten covering roughly 2%. The CDR3 is 14 amino acids. The V gene's germline CDR1 is KGHSH and CDR2 LQKENI. The junction had 2 bases not matched to a gene; V was cut back by 2 bases and J by 2 bases.

Sequences were obtained from PBMCs. This clonotype was sampled from a man younger than 35 in good health and CMV-seronegative. The V call is TRBV18, the J call TRBJ2-5; 7 bases line up with TRBD1. The DNA of the CDR3 is TGTGCCAGCTCACCAACGGGACAGCAAGAGACCCAGTACTTC. It is translated as CASSPTGQQETQYF.